A single sample is the source of the 14 T cell receptor beta chains below, sequenced in a study of vaccination effects on CD4 cells after COVID-19. The repertoire was sequenced with immunoSEQ multiplex PCR; TCRdb's copy has only in-frame clones and lacks some. The sample has 55,000 to 70,000 clones; around four fifths are singletons. Ahead of sequencing, the ViraFEST assay grew antigen-specific CD4+ T cells using viral peptide pools. At the end of about ten days of culture, CD4+ T cells were isolated. The cohort was immunized with two doses of either the BNT162b2 or mRNA-1273 vaccine. Their cognate antigens are unknown. The sequencing used CD4+ T cells from PBMCs cultured with HCoV-OC43 spike peptides, collected after COVID-19 vaccination. Subset indicated: HCoV-OC43 spike overlapping peptide pool stimulation. These receptors were taken from a human donor who received a COVID-19 vaccine.

This sequence joins TRBV15 and TRBJ2-1; 7 bases fit TRBD2. Per the germline V gene, CDR1 is LNHNV and CDR2 is YYDKDF (reference sequence). V was pared by 0 bases and J by 8 bases, with 16 bases of the junction left unmatched. This CDR3 is 18 amino acids long. The CDR3 nucleotides are TGTGCCACCAGCAGAGATAGGGTCCGGCGGGGCCGGGGGGATGAGCAGTTCTTC. The encoded protein is CATSRDRVRRGRGDEQFF.

This chain joins TRBV4-3 and TRBJ1-1, with unresolved D. The germline gives CDR1 LGHNA, CDR2 YSLEER. The CDR3 is 20 amino acids. V lost 1 base and J lost 2, with 26 bases in between. CDR3 loop: CASSQAPIVGAMGKNTEAFF. In DNA, the CDR3 is TGCGCCAGCAGCCAAGCTCCGATTGTCGGAGCCATGGGGAAAAACACTGAAGCTTTCTTT.

This clone showed up just a few times. V is TRBV7-2 and J is TRBJ2-7; D is perhaps TRBD2 (6 bases). The V gene lost 1 base and the J gene lost 2 bases, with 12 bases spanning the gap. The germline CDR1 and CDR2 sequences are SGHTA and FQGNSA. The CDR3 has 15 residues. CDR3 amino acids: CASSLGRSGAYEQYV. CDR3 sequence (DNA): TGTGCCAGCAGCTTAGGGCGGTCGGGGGCCTACGAGCAGTACGTC.

CDR3 sequence: CASSQVGGQGGSPLHF. In DNA, the CDR3 is TGCGCCAGCAGCCAAGTTGGGGGACAGGGAGGTTCACCCCTCCACTTT. This rearrangement joins TRBV4-1 to TRBJ1-6; TRBD1 matches at 9 bases. V gave up 1 base and J gave up 9 bases; unmatched junction bases: 7. Germline lookup yields CDR1 MGHRA and CDR2 YSYEKL. CDR3 length: 16 residues.

The chain joins TRBV3-1 (or the pseudogene TRBV3-2) to TRBJ2-3; D not certain. Germline CDR1 LGHDT, CDR2 YNNKEL (reference sequence). The CDR3 extends over 15 amino acids. Trimming removed 0 bases at V and 7 bases at J, with 14 bases between. CDR3: CASSQDRNAQNTQYF. The CDR3 DNA reads TGTGCCAGCAGCCAAGATAGGAATGCACAGAATACGCAGTATTTT.

This clone has just a few counts. This chain links TRBV28 with TRBJ1-2, with D perhaps TRBD1 (6 bases). Germline loops: CDR1 MDHEN, CDR2 SYDVKM. Trimming shortened V by 6 bases and J by 2 bases, and 13 bases separated the two germline ends. This CDR3 is 14 amino acids long. DNA for the CDR3: TGTGCCAGCAGCGAGACACAGGGAAACTATGGCTACACCTTC. This codes for CASSETQGNYGYTF.

Here the CDR3 DNA reads TGTGCCAGCAGTCAATTCCGACAGGCCAGGGGAAGCAATCAGCCCCAGCATTTT. As protein: CASSQFRQARGSNQPQHF. The chain employs TRBV2 and TRBJ1-5; D perhaps matches TRBD1 (6 bases). Germline V gene data show CDR1 as SNHLY and CDR2 as FYNNEI. V shed 5 bases and J shed 1 base, with 21 bases lying between them. CDR3 size: 18 residues.

V gene TRBV5-6 combines with J gene TRBJ2-1; TRBD1 agrees at 8 bases. The junction had 12 bases not matched to a gene; V was cut back by 4 bases and J by 6 bases. The CDR3 is 16 residues long. In germline, CDR1 is SGHDT, CDR2 YYEEEE. The CDR3 loop is CASSVRGTGFGNEQFF. CDR3 bases: TGTGCCAGCAGCGTTCGCGGGACAGGTTTTGGCAATGAGCAGTTCTTC. Using reference TRBV5-6 and TRBJ2-1 for the parts outside the CDR3, the full variable domain is DAGVTQSPTHLIKTRGQQVTLRCSPKSGHDTVSWYQQALGQGPQFIFQYYEEEERQRGNFPDRFSGHQFPNYSSELNVNALLLGDSALYLCASSVRGTGFGNEQFFGPGTRLTVL.

The V call is TRBV11-2, the J call TRBJ1-2; TRBD1 aligns across 10 bases. Trimming took 5 bases from V and 3 from J; bases not matched to a gene: 6. There are 15 residues in the CDR3. The germline CDR1 and CDR2 sequences are SGHAT and FQNNGV. CDR3 protein: CASSLRDRGYYGYTF. For the CDR3, the DNA is TGTGCCAGCAGCCTTCGGGACAGGGGTTACTATGGCTACACCTTC.

The table lists this clone with a count of one. The chain employs TRBV5-1 and TRBJ1-2; D is unresolved. Trimming left V 2 bases short and J 0 bases short, with 11 bases between. Germline loops: CDR1 SGHRS, CDR2 YFSETQ. The CDR3 sequence is 15 residues long. This CDR3 reads CASSFGLIANYGYTF. CDR3 in DNA: TGCGCCAGCAGCTTTGGACTGATAGCTAACTATGGCTACACCTTC.

The rearrangement joins TRBV7-9 to TRBJ1-1; no firm D call. In germline, CDR1 is SEHNR, CDR2 FQNEAQ (reference sequence). The CDR3 contains 12 residues. Trimming pared 3 bases from V and 10 bases from J, leaving 12 bases between. For the CDR3, the DNA is TGTGCCAGCAGCTTCGACGGTGTGAGAGCTTTCTTT. This codes for CASSFDGVRAFF. The full variable domain, rest sourced from reference TRBV7-9 and TRBJ1-1, is DTGVSQNPRHKITKRGQNVTFRCDPISEHNRLYWYRQTLGQGPEFLTYFQNEAQLEKSRLLSDRFSAERPKGSFSTLEIQRTEQGDSAMYLCASSFDGVRAFFGQGTRLTVV.

The chain uses TRBV7-2 and TRBJ1-1; D is possibly TRBD1 (6 bases). This CDR3 spans 14 amino acids. Germline V gene data show CDR1 as SGHTA and CDR2 as FQGNSA. With 5 bases removed from V and 5 bases from J, the gap between germline ends came to 15 bases. CDR3 bases: TGTGCCAGCAGCCAGGGGACAATACTGACTGAAGCTTTCTTT. Translating it yields CASSQGTILTEAFF.

The rearrangement joins TRBV7-9 to TRBJ1-1; 7 positions match TRBD1. There are 15 residues in the CDR3. In germline, CDR1 is SEHNR, CDR2 FQNEAQ (reference sequence). J was trimmed by 3 bases and V by 1 base; bases with no gene match: 5. The CDR3 loop is CASSLEGGGYTEAFF. CDR3 sequence (DNA): TGTGCCAGCAGCTTAGAGGGAGGGGGCTACACTGAAGCTTTCTTT.

The V gene is TRBV9, the J gene TRBJ1-3; D ambiguous. Germline-derived CDR1 and CDR2 are SGDLS and YYNGEE. This CDR3 is built from 14 residues. V was trimmed by 0 bases and J by 4 bases, leaving 8 bases between them. The CDR3 sequence is CASSVGELGNTIYF. CDR3 DNA sequence: TGTGCCAGCAGCGTAGGCGAGTTGGGAAACACCATATATTTT. Full variable domain (remainder filled in from reference TRBV9 and TRBJ1-3): DSGVTQTPKHLITATGQRVTLRCSPRSGDLSVYWYQQSLDQGLQFLIQYYNGEERAKGNILERFSAQQFPDLHSELNLSSLELGDSALYFCASSVGELGNTIYFGEGSWLTVV.